The next 10 T cell receptor beta chains were all read from a single sample in a study of CD8+CD57+ T cells in acquired aplastic anemia. Only patients with CD8+CD57+ cell expansion on flow cytometry were chosen for sequencing. Genomic DNA acted as the template from which TCR beta VDJ combination and CDR3 sequence profiling were carried out. TCRdb processed the reads anew with MiXCR; each CDR3 protein has one entry. The sample contains 450,000 to 550,000 distinct CDR3 sequences, around 30% of which appear only once. Sequencing was performed on sorted CD4+, CD8+, or CD8+CD57+ T cells (not recorded which) from PBMCs. The receptors were gathered from a human donor with aplastic anemia.

This clonotype was seen repeatedly, ten times or more. The V and J genes are TRBV4-1 and TRBJ2-7; tentative D call: TRBD2 (5 bases). The V end was cut by 1 base, the J end by 7 bases, with 11 bases between. The germline V gene has CDR1 MGHRA and CDR2 YSYEKL. The CDR3 is made up of 13 amino acids. This CDR3 is CASSQGAGWEQYF. In DNA form, the CDR3 reads TGCGCCAGCAGCCAAGGGGCGGGCTGGGAGCAGTACTTC.

In its sample, this clonotype was seen many times. V and J are TRBV7-2 and TRBJ2-5; 10 bases are a match to TRBD2. J was trimmed by 5 bases and V by 3 bases; bases with no gene match: 9. Germline CDR1 reads SGHTA; CDR2 reads FQGNSA. The CDR3 runs to 16 residues. The CDR3 reads CASSFQAGGRGETQYF. CDR3 DNA sequence: TGTGCCAGCAGCTTCCAAGCGGGGGGGCGCGGGGAGACCCAGTACTTC. Full variable domain (missing parts from reference TRBV7-2 and TRBJ2-5): GAGVSQSPSNKVTEKGKDVELRCDPISGHTALYWYRQSLGQGLEFLIYFQGNSAPDKSGLPSDRFSAERTGGSVSTLTIQRTQQEDSAVYLCASSFQAGGRGETQYFGPGTRLLVL.

J is TRBJ2-7 and V is TRBV29-1, with 13 nucleotides matching TRBD2. The V gene end was trimmed by 7 bases and the J gene end by 2 bases; junction bases not matched to a gene: 11. Germline V lookup: CDR1 SQVTM, CDR2 ANQGSEA. The CDR3 runs to 16 residues. Written as DNA, the CDR3 is TGCAGCGAGGCCCCCGGGACTAGCGGGGTACCCTACGAGCAGTACTTC. This translates into CSEAPGTSGVPYEQYF.

This clonotype has more than one count but fewer than ten. A single base separates this from a much larger clone, so it may be a read error. The chain is built from TRBV2 and TRBJ2-1; TRBD2 matches at 11 bases. V gave up 6 bases and J gave up 5 bases; unmatched junction bases: 6. Germline loops: CDR1 SNHLY, CDR2 FYNNEI. The CDR3 loop spans 15 amino acids. As DNA, the CDR3 is TGTGCCAGCAGAGGGACTAGCGGACGACACAATGAGCAGTTCTTC. This gives the protein CASRGTSGRHNEQFF.

This clonotype was recorded at least ten times. The V call is TRBV2, the J call TRBJ1-1; 7 nucleotides align to TRBD1. Germline V gives CDR1 SNHLY, CDR2 FYNNEI. J gave up 4 bases and V 7 bases, and 9 bases lay outside the gene matches. This CDR3 has 14 residues. CDR3 sequence (DNA): TGTGCCAGCACCCAAAACAGGGGAGTCACTGAAGCTTTCTTT. It codes for CASTQNRGVTEAFF.

With regard to this clonotype: A single base separates this from a much larger clone, so it may be a read error. This rearrangement joins TRBV2 to TRBJ1-5, with D possibly TRBD1 on 5 matching bases. The CDR3 runs 18 residues. Germline V gives CDR1 SNHLY, CDR2 FYNNEI. The CDR3 reads CASSETHDEPWGNQPRHF. CDR3 nucleotides: TGTGCCAGCAGTGAAACCCACGATGAGCCGTGGGGCAATCAGCCCCGGCATTTT.

The V call is TRBV19, the J call TRBJ2-7; maybe TRBD2 (6 bases). The CDR3 loop spans 13 amino acids. Germline assignment: CDR1 LNHDA and CDR2 SQIVND (reference sequence). Trimming took 7 bases from V and 0 from J, leaving 10 bases between them. For the CDR3, the DNA is TGTGCCAGTAATTACGGGGGCTCCTACGAGCAGTACTTC. Protein product: CASNYGGSYEQYF.

The sample holds a few counts of this clonotype. The CDR3 sequence: CASSLVLTRGTQYF. CDR3 nucleotide sequence: TGTGCCAGCAGCTTAGTACTTACTAGGGGTACGCAGTATTTT. The rearrangement uses TRBV7-2 and TRBJ2-3, with D tentatively TRBD1 or TRBD2 (5 bases each). The germline gives CDR1 SGHTA, CDR2 FQGNSA. V lost 1 base and J 8 bases, leaving 13 bases between the germline ends. The CDR3 has 14 amino acids.

The CDR3, as DNA: TGCGCCAGCAGCCAACCCGCCCGCGACCATCCCGAAGCTTTCTTT. It codes for CASSQPARDHPEAFF. This chain joins TRBV4-1 and TRBJ1-1, with D hard to call. CDR1 and CDR2 from the germline V gene are MGHRA and YSYEKL. V gave up 2 bases and J gave up 8 bases, with 18 bases separating them. The CDR3 has 15 residues.

The rearrangement joins TRBV30 to TRBJ2-7; TRBD1 matches 9 bases. Germline-derived CDR1 and CDR2 are GTSNPN and SVGIG (reference sequence). V lost 4 bases and J lost 9; bases outside the gene matches: 7. CDR3 length equals 12 residues. The CDR3 here is CAWKLTGGVQYF. DNA for the CDR3: TGTGCCTGGAAACTAACAGGGGGCGTGCAGTACTTC.